Below are 7 T cell receptor beta chains sequenced from a single sample in a study of patients and donors after allogeneic stem cell transplantation (dated by TCRdb to about 2020). Receptors were amplified or captured by RT-PCR. The instrument given in TCRdb is NextSeq 550. The public sequencing data were trimmed at Q25 with fastp and processed into clonotypes with MiXCR by TCRdb, which kept only in-frame beta chains. Rows matching on CDR3 protein sequence are summarized as one entry with the most common DNA and genes. The sample table lists more than 75,000 distinct CDR3 sequences, about 5% of them with a count of one. Clones ranked in the top ten supply about 3% of the sample. Input material: blood, either unsorted or a sorted T cell fraction (not recorded which). The receptors were gathered from a human donor who was either an allogeneic HSCT recipient or a stem cell or donor lymphocyte infusion donor (not recorded which). It is not recorded whose cells these are; they may come from a transplant donor.

In its sample, this clonotype was seen many times. The rearrangement joins TRBV7-9 to TRBJ1-1; tentative D call: TRBD1 (5 bases). Germline lookup yields CDR1 SEHNR and CDR2 FQNEAQ (reference sequence). CDR3 length: 14 amino acids. Trimming left V 11 bases short and J 0 bases short, with 16 bases between. CDR3 in amino acids: CAFMGVGVNTEAFF. The DNA of the CDR3 is TGTGCCTTCATGGGGGTAGGGGTGAACACTGAAGCTTTCTTT.

This clonotype was counted ten times or more. The chain carries TRBV5-1 and TRBJ2-1; 7 positions match TRBD2. V was pared by 3 bases and J by 9 bases, with 12 bases of the junction left unmatched. The germline gives CDR1 SGHRS, CDR2 YFSETQ. The CDR3 sequence is 15 residues long. The CDR3 DNA reads TGCGCCAGCAGCTCCGAAGTAGCGGGTAATAGTGAGCAGTTCTTC. Residues: CASSSEVAGNSEQFF.

The CDR3 DNA is TGTGCCAGCAGCTTAGCAACGTGGAAGTTCTTC. This gives the protein CASSLATWKFF. This chain links TRBV7-8 with TRBJ2-1, with D unresolved. V gave up 0 bases and J gave up 14 bases, with 8 bases separating them. Germline lookup yields CDR1 SGHVS and CDR2 FQNEAQ. There are 11 residues in the CDR3.

The chain joins TRBV20-1 to TRBJ2-1; 12 positions match TRBD2. V lost 6 bases and J lost 7; bases outside the gene matches: 4. The CDR3 covers 13 residues. Germline assignment: CDR1 DFQATT and CDR2 SNEGSKA (reference sequence). The CDR3 loop reads CSAPGLAGNEQFF. The CDR3 nucleotides read TGCAGTGCCCCCGGACTAGCGGGGAATGAGCAGTTCTTC.

The chain links TRBV4-1 to TRBJ1-1; TRBD1 might be the D (6 bases). V lost 11 bases and J 3 bases, leaving 16 bases between the germline ends. Germline assignment: CDR1 MGHRA and CDR2 YSYEKL. CDR3 size: 13 residues. The CDR3 sequence: CAAGRGPHTEAFF. The DNA of the CDR3 is TGCGCCGCTGGGCGGGGGCCGCACACTGAAGCTTTCTTT.

This clonotype was counted ten times or more. This chain uses TRBV6-2 or TRBV6-3 with TRBJ2-1; 11 nucleotides match TRBD2. The CDR3 loop spans 20 amino acids. V shed 0 bases, J shed 5 bases, and the junction held 15 bases outside the gene matches. Per germline, CDR1 MNHEY and CDR2 SVGEGT. CDR3 coding DNA: TGTGCCAGCAGTTACTCCTTGGCACTAGCGGGGGCCTACCGGGACAATGAGCAGTTCTTC. Residues: CASSYSLALAGAYRDNEQFF.

The chain is built from TRBV24-1 and TRBJ2-7; D is undetermined. The germline V gene has CDR1 KGHDR and CDR2 SFDVKD. This CDR3 spans 15 amino acids. V was pared by 0 bases and J by 6 bases, with 14 bases between. The CDR3 DNA follows: TGTGCCACCAGTGATTTGGGCATCAACGGTTGCGAGCAGTACTTC. Translation gives CATSDLGINGCEQYF.